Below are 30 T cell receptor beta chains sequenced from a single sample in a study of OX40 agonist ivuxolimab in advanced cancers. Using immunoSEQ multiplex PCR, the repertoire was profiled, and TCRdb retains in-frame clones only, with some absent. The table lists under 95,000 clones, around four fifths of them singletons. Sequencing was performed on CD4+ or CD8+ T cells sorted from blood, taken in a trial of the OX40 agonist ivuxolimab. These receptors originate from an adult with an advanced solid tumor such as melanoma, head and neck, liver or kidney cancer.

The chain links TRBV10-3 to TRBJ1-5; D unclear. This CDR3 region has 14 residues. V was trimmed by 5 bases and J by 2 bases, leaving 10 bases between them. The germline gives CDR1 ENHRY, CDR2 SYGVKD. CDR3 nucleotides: TGTGCCATCAGTCCCATTAGTGGCAATCAGCCCCAGCATTTT. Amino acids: CAISPISGNQPQHF.

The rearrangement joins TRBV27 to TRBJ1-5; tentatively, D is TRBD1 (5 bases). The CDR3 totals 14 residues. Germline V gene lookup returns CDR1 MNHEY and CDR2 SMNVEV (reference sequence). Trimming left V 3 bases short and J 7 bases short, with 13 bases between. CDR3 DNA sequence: TGTGCCAGCAGTTTCGACGGGGACGCGCAGCCCCAGCATTTT. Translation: CASSFDGDAQPQHF.

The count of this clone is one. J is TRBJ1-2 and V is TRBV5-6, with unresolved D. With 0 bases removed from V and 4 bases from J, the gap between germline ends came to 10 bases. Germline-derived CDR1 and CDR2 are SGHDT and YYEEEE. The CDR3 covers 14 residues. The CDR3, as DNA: TGTGCCAGCAGCTTGGCCGGGGTTATCTATGGCTACACCTTC. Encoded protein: CASSLAGVIYGYTF.

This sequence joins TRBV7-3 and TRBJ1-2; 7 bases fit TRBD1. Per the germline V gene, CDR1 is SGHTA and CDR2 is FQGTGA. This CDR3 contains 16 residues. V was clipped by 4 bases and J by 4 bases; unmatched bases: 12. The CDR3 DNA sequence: TGTGCCAGCAGCTCGGACGGACAGGAAGGAACCTATGGCTACACCTTC. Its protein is CASSSDGQEGTYGYTF.

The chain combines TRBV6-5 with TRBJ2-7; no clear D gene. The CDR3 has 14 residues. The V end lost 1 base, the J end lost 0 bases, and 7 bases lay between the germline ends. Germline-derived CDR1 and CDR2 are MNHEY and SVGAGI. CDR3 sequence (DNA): TGTGCCAGCAGTTACTGGGGAAGCTCCTACGAGCAGTACTTC. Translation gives CASSYWGSSYEQYF.

CDR3 nucleotide sequence: TGTGCCAGCAGTGACCCGGGACAGAACTATGGCTACACCTTC. It encodes CASSDPGQNYGYTF. This chain links TRBV6-1 with TRBJ1-2; TRBD1 matches 7 bases. The CDR3 runs to 14 residues. The junction had 3 bases not matched to a gene; V was cut back by 3 bases and J by 2 bases. Germline loops: CDR1 MNHNS, CDR2 SASEGT.

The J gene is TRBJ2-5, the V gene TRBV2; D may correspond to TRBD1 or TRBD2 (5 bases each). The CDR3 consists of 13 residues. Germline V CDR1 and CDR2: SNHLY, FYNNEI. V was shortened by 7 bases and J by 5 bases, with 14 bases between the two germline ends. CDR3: CASNPGPRETQYF. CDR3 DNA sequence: TGTGCCAGCAATCCGGGACCGCGGGAGACCCAGTACTTC.

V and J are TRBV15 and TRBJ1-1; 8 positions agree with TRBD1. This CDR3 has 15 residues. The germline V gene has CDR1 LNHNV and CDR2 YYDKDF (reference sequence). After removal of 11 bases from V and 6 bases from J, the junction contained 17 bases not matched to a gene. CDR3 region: CASRKGQGAGAEAFF. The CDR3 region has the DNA TGTGCCTCCCGGAAGGGGCAGGGGGCGGGGGCTGAAGCTTTCTTT.

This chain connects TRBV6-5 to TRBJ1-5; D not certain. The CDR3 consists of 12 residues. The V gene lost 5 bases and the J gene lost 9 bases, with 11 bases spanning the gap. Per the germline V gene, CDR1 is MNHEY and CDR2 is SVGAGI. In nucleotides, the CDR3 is TGTGCCAGCAGTCAGGACGTGCTGCCCCAGCATTTT. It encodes CASSQDVLPQHF.

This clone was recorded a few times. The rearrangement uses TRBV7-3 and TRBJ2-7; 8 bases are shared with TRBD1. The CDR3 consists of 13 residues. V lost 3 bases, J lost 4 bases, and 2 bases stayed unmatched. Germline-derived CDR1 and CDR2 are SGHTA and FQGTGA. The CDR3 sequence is CASSFGQGYEQYF. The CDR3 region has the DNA TGTGCCAGCAGCTTTGGACAGGGATACGAGCAGTACTTC.

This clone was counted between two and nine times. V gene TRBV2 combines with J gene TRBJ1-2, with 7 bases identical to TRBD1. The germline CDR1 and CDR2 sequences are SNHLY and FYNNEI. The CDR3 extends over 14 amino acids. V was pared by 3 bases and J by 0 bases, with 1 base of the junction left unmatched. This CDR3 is CASSEQGANYGYTF. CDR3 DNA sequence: TGTGCCAGCAGTGAGCAGGGGGCTAACTATGGCTACACCTTC.

CDR3 nucleotide sequence: TGCGCCAGCAGCCGAGACCTCCTGAGCTCTGGAAACACCATATATTTT. Amino acids: CASSRDLLSSGNTIYF. The chain combines TRBV5-1 with TRBJ1-3; D call uncertain. V lost 4 bases and J 0 bases, leaving 14 bases between the germline ends. This CDR3 is built from 16 residues. CDR1 is SGHRS, CDR2 YFSETQ, per germline. The full variable domain, with the rest looked up from reference TRBV5-1 and TRBJ1-3, is KAGVTQTPRYLIKTRGQQVTLSCSPISGHRSVSWYQQTPGQGLQFLFEYFSETQRNKGNFPGRFSGRQFSNSRSEMNVSTLELGDSALYLCASSRDLLSSGNTIYFGEGSWLTVV.

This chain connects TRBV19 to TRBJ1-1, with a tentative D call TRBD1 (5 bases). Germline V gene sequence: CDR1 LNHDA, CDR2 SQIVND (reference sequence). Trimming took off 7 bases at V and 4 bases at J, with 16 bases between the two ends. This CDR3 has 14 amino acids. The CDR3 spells CASIRARDGTEAFF. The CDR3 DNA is TGTGCCAGTATCCGGGCCAGGGATGGCACTGAAGCTTTCTTT.

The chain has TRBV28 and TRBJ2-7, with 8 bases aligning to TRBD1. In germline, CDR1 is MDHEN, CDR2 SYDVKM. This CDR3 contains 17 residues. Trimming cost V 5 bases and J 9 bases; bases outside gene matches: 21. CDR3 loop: CASSPQGALFILSGQYF. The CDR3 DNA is TGTGCCAGCAGTCCCCAGGGGGCGCTTTTCATTCTGTCGGGGCAGTACTTC. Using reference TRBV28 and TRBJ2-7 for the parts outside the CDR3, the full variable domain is DVKVTQSSRYLVKRTGEKVFLECVQDMDHENMFWYRQDPGLGLRLIYFSYDVKMKEKGDIPEGYSVSREKKERFSLILESASTNQTSMYLCASSPQGALFILSGQYFGPGTRLTVT.

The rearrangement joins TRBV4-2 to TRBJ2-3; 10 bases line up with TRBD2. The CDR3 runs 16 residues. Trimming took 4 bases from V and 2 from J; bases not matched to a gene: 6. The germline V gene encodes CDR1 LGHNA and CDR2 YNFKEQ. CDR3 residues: CASSLSGGTSTDTQYF. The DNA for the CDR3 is TGTGCCAGCAGCCTTAGCGGGGGGACCTCCACAGATACGCAGTATTTT.

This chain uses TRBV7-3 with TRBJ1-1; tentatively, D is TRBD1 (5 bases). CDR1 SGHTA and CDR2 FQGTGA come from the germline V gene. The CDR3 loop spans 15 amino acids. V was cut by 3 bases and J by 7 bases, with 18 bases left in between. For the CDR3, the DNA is TGTGCCAGCAGCTTTGGTCAGGGAACGGAAAATGAAGCTTTCTTT. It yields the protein CASSFGQGTENEAFF.

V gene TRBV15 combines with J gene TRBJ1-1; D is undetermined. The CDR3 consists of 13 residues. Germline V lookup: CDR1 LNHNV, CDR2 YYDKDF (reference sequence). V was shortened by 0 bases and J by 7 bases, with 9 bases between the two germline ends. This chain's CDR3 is CATSRDRALEAFF. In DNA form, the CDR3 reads TGTGCCACCAGCAGAGATCGGGCCCTTGAAGCTTTCTTT.

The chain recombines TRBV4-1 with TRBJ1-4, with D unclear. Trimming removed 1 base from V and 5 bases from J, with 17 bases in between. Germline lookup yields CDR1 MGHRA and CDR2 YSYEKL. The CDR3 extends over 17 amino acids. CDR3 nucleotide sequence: TGCGCCAGCAGCCAAGTGGTAACAGTAGTTGCGAATGAAAAACTGTTTTTT. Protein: CASSQVVTVVANEKLFF.

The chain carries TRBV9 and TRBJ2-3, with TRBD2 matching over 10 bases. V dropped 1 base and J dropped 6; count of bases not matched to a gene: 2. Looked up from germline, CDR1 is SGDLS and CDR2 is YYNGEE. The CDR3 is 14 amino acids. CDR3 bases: TGTGCCAGCAGCGTAAGCGGGGGGGCGGATACGCAGTATTTT. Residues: CASSVSGGADTQYF.

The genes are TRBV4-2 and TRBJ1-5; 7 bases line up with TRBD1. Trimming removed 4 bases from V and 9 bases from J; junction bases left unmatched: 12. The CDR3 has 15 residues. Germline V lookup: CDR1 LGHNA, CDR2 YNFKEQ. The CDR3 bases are TGTGCCAGCAGCCCCCTCGGACAGGCCTTGGGGCCCCAGCATTTT. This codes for CASSPLGQALGPQHF.

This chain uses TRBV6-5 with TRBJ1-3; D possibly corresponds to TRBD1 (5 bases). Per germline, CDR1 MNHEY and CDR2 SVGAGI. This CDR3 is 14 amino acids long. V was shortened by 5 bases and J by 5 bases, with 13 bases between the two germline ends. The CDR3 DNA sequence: TGTGCCAGCAGTCCTGACAGCATTAGAAACACCATATATTTT. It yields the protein CASSPDSIRNTIYF.

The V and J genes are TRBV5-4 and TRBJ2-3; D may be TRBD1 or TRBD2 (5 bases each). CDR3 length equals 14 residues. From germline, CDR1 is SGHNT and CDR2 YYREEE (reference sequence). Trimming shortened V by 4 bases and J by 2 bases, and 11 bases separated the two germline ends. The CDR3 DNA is TGTGCCAGCAGCCCCGGGGCTTACACAGATACGCAGTATTTT. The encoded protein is CASSPGAYTDTQYF.

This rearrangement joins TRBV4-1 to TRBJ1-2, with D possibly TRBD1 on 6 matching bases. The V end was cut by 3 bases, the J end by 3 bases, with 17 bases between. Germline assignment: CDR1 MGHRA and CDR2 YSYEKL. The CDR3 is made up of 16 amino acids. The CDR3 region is CASSQSGGANDYGYTF. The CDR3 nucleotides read TGCGCCAGCAGCCAGTCCGGGGGGGCGAATGACTATGGCTACACCTTC.

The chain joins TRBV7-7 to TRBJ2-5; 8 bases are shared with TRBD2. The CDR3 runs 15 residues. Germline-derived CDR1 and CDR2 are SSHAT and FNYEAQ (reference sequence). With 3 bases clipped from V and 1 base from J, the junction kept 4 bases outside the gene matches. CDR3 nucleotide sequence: TGTGCCAGCAGCTTGGTAGCGGGACTCCAAGAGACCCAGTACTTC. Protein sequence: CASSLVAGLQETQYF.

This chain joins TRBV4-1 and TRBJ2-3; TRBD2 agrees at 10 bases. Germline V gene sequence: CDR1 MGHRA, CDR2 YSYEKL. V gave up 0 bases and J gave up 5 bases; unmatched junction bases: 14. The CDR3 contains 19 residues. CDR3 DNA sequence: TGCGCCAGCAGCCAAGAGCGGACTCGTAGCGGGGGGATGGGAGATACGCAGTATTTT. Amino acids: CASSQERTRSGGMGDTQYF.

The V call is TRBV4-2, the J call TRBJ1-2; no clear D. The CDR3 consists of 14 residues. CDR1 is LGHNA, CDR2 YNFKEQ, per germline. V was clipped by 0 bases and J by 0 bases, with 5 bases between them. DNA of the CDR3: TGTGCCAGCAGCCAAGATCCCGCTAACTATGGCTACACCTTC. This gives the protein CASSQDPANYGYTF.

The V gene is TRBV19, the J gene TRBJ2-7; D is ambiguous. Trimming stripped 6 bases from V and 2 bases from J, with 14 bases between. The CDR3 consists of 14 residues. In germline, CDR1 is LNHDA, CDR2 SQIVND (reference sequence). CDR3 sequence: CASSPSAVTYEQYF. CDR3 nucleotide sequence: TGTGCCAGTAGCCCCTCGGCAGTAACCTACGAGCAGTACTTC.

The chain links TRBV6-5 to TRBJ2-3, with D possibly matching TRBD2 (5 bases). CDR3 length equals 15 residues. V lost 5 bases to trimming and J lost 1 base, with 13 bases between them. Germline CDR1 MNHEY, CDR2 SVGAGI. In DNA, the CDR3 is TGTGCCAGCAGTGCTGAAGCGAGGGGCACAGATACGCAGTATTTT. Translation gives CASSAEARGTDTQYF.

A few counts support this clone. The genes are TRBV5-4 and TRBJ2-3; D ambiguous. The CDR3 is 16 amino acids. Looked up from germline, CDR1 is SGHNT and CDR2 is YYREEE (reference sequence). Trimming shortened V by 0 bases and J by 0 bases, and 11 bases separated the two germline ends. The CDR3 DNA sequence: TGTGCCAGCAGCTTGGGGGATTGGGCTAGCACAGATACGCAGTATTTT. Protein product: CASSLGDWASTDTQYF.

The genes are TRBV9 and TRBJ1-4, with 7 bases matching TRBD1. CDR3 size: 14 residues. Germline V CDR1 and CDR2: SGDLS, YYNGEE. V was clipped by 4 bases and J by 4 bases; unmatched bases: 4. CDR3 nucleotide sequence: TGTGCCAGCAGCCCCCGGGACAGTAATGAAAAACTGTTTTTT. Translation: CASSPRDSNEKLFF.